Listed below are T cell receptor beta chains from one sample, sequenced in a study of T cell clones after liver transplantation. Assay used: immunoSEQ multiplex PCR; TCRdb lists only in-frame clones, some missing. The sample includes tens of thousands of clones, more than 75% of them seen just once. The material sequenced was CD4+ T cells from blood, taken before liver transplant. The receptor set was obtained from a human donor who received a liver transplant. Both conserved end residues are trimmed from each CDR3.

11,TRBV7-9,ASSLALTDGYT
15,TRBV28,ASSGSGQGSMGGGYT
8,TRBV2,ASSEYEQY
11,TRBV5-1,ASSSDSSSGYT
12,TRBV5-4,ASSLDISGNTIY
12,TRBV29-1,SVKLPGGKETQY
16,TRBV7-2,ASSTYGRGRARVETQY
13,TRBV6-1,ASSVSLAGGYGYT
12,TRBV6-5,ASKRPGVVEKLF
13,TRBV2,ASGRGTTSYNEQF